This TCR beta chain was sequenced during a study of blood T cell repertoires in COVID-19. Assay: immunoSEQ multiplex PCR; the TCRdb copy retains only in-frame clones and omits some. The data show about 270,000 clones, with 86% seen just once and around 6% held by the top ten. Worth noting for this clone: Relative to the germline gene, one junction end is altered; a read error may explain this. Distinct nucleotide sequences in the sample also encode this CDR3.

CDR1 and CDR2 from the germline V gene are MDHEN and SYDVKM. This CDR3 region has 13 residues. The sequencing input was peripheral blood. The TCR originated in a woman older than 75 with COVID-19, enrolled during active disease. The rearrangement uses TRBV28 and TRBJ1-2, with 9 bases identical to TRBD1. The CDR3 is CASRSQGAYGYTF. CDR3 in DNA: TGTGCCAGCAGATCACAGGGGGCTTATGGCTACACTTTC.